These 8 T cell receptor beta chains originate from one sample sequenced in a study of breast tumors, draining lymph nodes, adjacent tissues. TCRdb fed the multiplex PCR reads into MiXCR, producing one record per CDR3 protein. The sample yields approximately 130,000 distinct CDR3 sequences, less than 25% seen once. The lymph nodes were axillary draining lymph nodes from breast cancer patients. The sample comprised axillary lymph node tissue. These receptors came from a female donor with breast cancer. Some clones in this sample may be carry-over from other donors' samples.

This clonotype has at least ten counts. V is TRBV29-1 and J is TRBJ2-1, with TRBD2 identical over 11 bases. This CDR3 contains 16 residues. V shed 6 bases, J shed 3 bases, and the junction held 10 bases outside the gene matches. CDR1 and CDR2 from the germline V gene are SQVTM and ANQGSEA. In nucleotides, the CDR3 is TGCAGCGTGGACCTCACCGGGACTAGCGGCTACAATGAGCAGTTCTTC. The encoded protein is CSVDLTGTSGYNEQFF.

This clonotype was seen at least ten times. CDR3 amino acids: CASSVTSGRASYNEQFF. The DNA of the CDR3 is TGTGCCAGCAGCGTAACTAGCGGGAGGGCCTCCTACAATGAGCAGTTCTTC. This chain connects TRBV9 to TRBJ2-1; 13 nucleotides line up with TRBD2. V shed 1 base and J 0 bases; nucleotides not matched to a gene: 1. The CDR3 consists of 17 residues. From germline, CDR1 is SGDLS and CDR2 YYNGEE.

This clonotype was counted ten times or more. V gene TRBV6-4 combines with J gene TRBJ1-2, with a weak D call TRBD1 (5 bases). Trimming shortened V by 3 bases and J by 0 bases, and 11 bases separated the two germline ends. There are 15 residues in the CDR3. CDR1 MRHNA and CDR2 SNTAGT come from the germline V gene. CDR3: CASSDMAGSNYGYTF. The CDR3 DNA reads TGTGCCAGCAGTGATATGGCAGGGTCTAACTATGGCTACACCTTC.

This clonotype was observed many times. The V and J genes are TRBV4-1 and TRBJ2-1; 11 nucleotides agree with TRBD2. From germline, CDR1 is MGHRA and CDR2 YSYEKL. The CDR3 sequence is 17 residues long. Losses at the gene ends were 3 bases for V and 3 bases for J; bases not matched to a gene: 7. The chain's CDR3 is CASSQYLLAGVYNEQFF. The DNA of the CDR3 is TGCGCCAGCAGCCAGTACCTACTAGCGGGAGTCTACAATGAGCAGTTCTTC.

The table lists this clonotype with many counts. The V call is TRBV20-1, the J call TRBJ2-1; the match to TRBD2 covers 11 bases. The CDR3 is made up of 17 amino acids. V dropped 3 bases and J dropped 5; count of bases not matched to a gene: 12. Germline V gives CDR1 DFQATT, CDR2 SNEGSKA (reference sequence). The CDR3 is CSARELAGVSRDNEQFF. CDR3 coding DNA: TGCAGTGCTAGGGAACTAGCGGGAGTAAGCCGGGACAATGAGCAGTTCTTC.

About this clonotype itself: A much larger clone differs from this one at a single base, so this may be a read error. DNA of the CDR3: TGTGCCAGTAGTCTTGGTCCTCTATATGGCTACACCTTC. This codes for CASSLGPLYGYTF. V usage is TRBV19 and J usage is TRBJ1-2, with D unclear. Trimming stripped 5 bases from V and 5 bases from J, with 12 bases between. The CDR3 runs 13 residues. CDR1 and CDR2 from the germline V gene are LNHDA and SQIVND (reference sequence).

In its sample, this clonotype was seen many times. J is TRBJ1-4 and V is TRBV10-3; TRBD1 matches 7 bases. The CDR3 sequence is 14 residues long. With 6 bases clipped from V and 6 bases from J, the junction kept 7 bases outside the gene matches. Germline V gives CDR1 ENHRY, CDR2 SYGVKD. The CDR3, as DNA: TGTGCCATCAGCTCGGACAGGTTCTATGAAAAACTGTTTTTT. Translating it yields CAISSDRFYEKLFF.

This clonotype was recorded at least ten times. The rearrangement uses TRBV27 and TRBJ2-1; D is unresolved. The CDR3 is 15 amino acids. Germline-derived CDR1 and CDR2 are MNHEY and SMNVEV (reference sequence). The ends were cut back, 5 bases at V and 1 base at J, with 12 bases in the middle. The CDR3 region is CASSPRWESYNEQFF. The DNA for the CDR3 is TGTGCCAGCAGTCCAAGGTGGGAATCCTACAATGAGCAGTTCTTC.